The 5 T cell receptor beta chains below were found in one sample sequenced in a study of graft-versus-host responses after intestinal transplantation. Method: immunoSEQ multiplex PCR; TCRdb's copy keeps in-frame clones and lacks some. The data show 85,000 to 90,000 clones, 80% to 85% seen once. Their cognate antigens are unknown. The sample in question was unstimulated CD8+ T cells sorted from spleen or lymph node cells, obtained before intestinal transplant. The source of these receptors is a human donor who received an intestinal transplant.

This clone has a single count. The J gene is TRBJ1-5, the V gene TRBV6-5; D uncertain. The CDR3 is 14 amino acids. The ends were cut back, 6 bases at V and 4 bases at J, with 13 bases in the middle. Germline V gene lookup returns CDR1 MNHEY and CDR2 SVGAGI. The CDR3 reads CASRATVLNQPQHF. The CDR3 DNA reads as TGTGCCAGCAGAGCAACGGTCCTAAATCAGCCCCAGCATTTT.

The chain recombines TRBV4-1 with TRBJ1-4; a possible D gene is TRBD1 (5 bases). The CDR3 has 17 amino acids. Germline V gives CDR1 MGHRA, CDR2 YSYEKL. V lost 0 bases and J 5 bases, leaving 16 bases between the germline ends. The CDR3 sequence: CASSQEPPGTRNEKLFF. The CDR3 DNA is TGCGCCAGCAGCCAAGAACCACCAGGGACGAGGAATGAAAAACTGTTTTTT.

The chain has TRBV13 and TRBJ2-7, with 10 bases aligning to TRBD2. V shed 3 bases and J 6 bases; nucleotides not matched to a gene: 5. From germline, CDR1 is PRHDT and CDR2 FYEKMQ (reference sequence). The CDR3 totals 14 residues. The CDR3 protein is CASSFQRGGGEQYF. Here the CDR3 DNA reads TGTGCCAGCAGCTTCCAGCGGGGGGGTGGCGAGCAGTACTTC.

V is TRBV28 and J is TRBJ2-5; D gene unclear. CDR3 size: 16 residues. CDR1 and CDR2 (germline): MDHEN, SYDVKM. V gave up 5 bases and J gave up 7 bases, with 23 bases separating them. The CDR3 bases are TGTGCCAGCAGTCCCCGTCCGACCCTTTTGCGGTGGACCCAGTACTTC. Translating gives CASSPRPTLLRWTQYF.

The DNA for the CDR3 is TGTGCCAGCAGTTTATTGAAGGACAGCCTCGCCTACGAGCAGTACTTC. As protein: CASSLLKDSLAYEQYF. The chain uses TRBV27 and TRBJ2-7, with TRBD1 as a possible D gene (6 bases). Germline loops: CDR1 MNHEY, CDR2 SMNVEV (reference sequence). The CDR3 length is 16 residues. V was pared by 1 base and J by 2 bases, with 15 bases between.